Below, 5 T cell receptor beta chains from the same sample are listed, as sequenced in a study of identical twins. TCRdb re-analysed the 5' RACE reads in MiXCR, keeping a single row per CDR3 protein. The repertoire holds hundreds of thousands of distinct CDR3 sequences, with approximately 20% as singletons. The data also belong to a second study, concerning yellow fever vaccine responses in identical twins.

The specimen sequenced was CD4+ T cells sorted from blood. These receptor sequences come from a woman under 30 in good health.

Ten or more counts support this clonotype. The chain employs TRBV6-1 and TRBJ2-7; 7 bases line up with TRBD1. J gave up 7 bases and V 0 bases, and 15 bases lay outside the gene matches. This CDR3 has 17 amino acids. Germline assignment: CDR1 MNHNS and CDR2 SASEGT. The chain's CDR3 is CASSEALRDRTLGEQYV. In DNA, the CDR3 is TGTGCCAGCAGTGAAGCGCTTCGGGACAGAACCTTAGGGGAGCAGTACGTC.

A few counts support this clonotype. The V call is TRBV6-5, the J call TRBJ2-1, with D unresolved. V gave up 4 bases and J gave up 8 bases, with 12 bases separating them. This CDR3 contains 13 residues. Germline lookup yields CDR1 MNHEY and CDR2 SVGAGI. The CDR3 protein is CASSSHSSHEQFF. For the CDR3, the DNA is TGTGCCAGCAGTTCCCATAGTTCCCATGAGCAGTTCTTC.

The chain links TRBV25-1 to TRBJ2-3; 8 bases line up with TRBD2. With 2 bases clipped from V and 6 bases from J, the junction kept 10 bases outside the gene matches. The CDR3 runs to 16 residues. CDR1 and CDR2 (germline): MGHDK, SYGVNS. The CDR3 here is CASSEPPPGGTDTQYF. As DNA, the CDR3 is TGTGCCAGCAGTGAACCCCCCCCGGGAGGGACCGATACGCAGTATTTT.

The CDR3 nucleotides are TGTGCCAGCAGCCCCTATCTGATAGCCGAGCAGTACTTC. Translation gives CASSPYLIAEQYF. The chain joins TRBV7-2 to TRBJ2-7, with D hard to call. The CDR3 is 13 residues long. Looked up from germline, CDR1 is SGHTA and CDR2 is FQGNSA. Trimming cost V 5 bases and J 6 bases, with 14 bases left between them.

The genes are TRBV12-3 or TRBV12-4 and TRBJ2-5; D perhaps matches TRBD1 (6 bases). The V end was cut by 9 bases, the J end by 5 bases, with 22 bases between. The CDR3 sequence is 15 residues long. The chain's CDR3 is CASTKTGIWVETQYF. Written as DNA, the CDR3 is TGTGCCAGTACCAAAACAGGGATCTGGGTGGAGACCCAGTACTTC.